Listed here are 28 T cell receptor beta chains from one sample, sequenced in a study of CD8 T cells in ankylosing spondylitis. Each CDR3 protein is one row after TCRdb ran MiXCR on the 5' RACE reads. This sample has about 240,000 distinct CDR3 sequences; over 8.5% occur once, and the top ten carry 6.5% to 7%. Sequencing was performed on blood, either unsorted or a sorted T cell fraction (not recorded which). Source of these receptors: a male donor with ankylosing spondylitis or in good health (not recorded which).

This clonotype was counted ten times or more. The rearrangement uses TRBV12-3 or TRBV12-4 and TRBJ2-3, with D tentatively TRBD2 (6 bases). This CDR3 spans 14 amino acids. Trimming cost V 6 bases and J 5 bases, with 15 bases left between them. CDR3 amino acids: CASRSGDSGDTQYF. For the CDR3, the DNA is TGTGCCAGCAGATCGGGGGATAGTGGAGATACGCAGTATTTT.

Many counts were recorded for this clonotype. The rearrangement links TRBV6-5 to TRBJ1-5, with unresolved D. The CDR3 extends over 15 amino acids. V was cut by 2 bases and J by 7 bases, with 15 bases left in between. Germline CDR1 and CDR2: MNHEY and SVGAGI. The CDR3 bases are TGTGCCAGCAGTTACAACGCGGAAAGAGGGCAGCCCCAGCATTTT. Translated: CASSYNAERGQPQHF.

This clonotype was recorded a few times. This sequence joins TRBV20-1 and TRBJ2-1; TRBD2 matches 11 bases. The CDR3 loop spans 14 amino acids. CDR1 DFQATT and CDR2 SNEGSKA come from the germline V gene (reference sequence). V lost 2 bases to trimming and J lost 10 bases; unmatched junction nucleotides: 7. CDR3 DNA sequence: TGCAGTGCTAGAATCCCTAGCGGGAGGCCGGAGCAGTTCTTC. It translates to CSARIPSGRPEQFF.

This clonotype was picked up many times. This rearrangement joins TRBV24-1 to TRBJ1-5; D is ambiguous. Per the germline V gene, CDR1 is KGHDR and CDR2 is SFDVKD. The CDR3 runs to 12 residues. V was clipped by 1 base and J by 9 bases, with 6 bases between them. CDR3 nucleotide sequence: TGTGCCACCAGTGATTTCGGCGGGCCCCAGCATTTT. Translation gives CATSDFGGPQHF.

Concerning this clonotype itself: A read error is possible here, since a much larger clone lies one base away. J is TRBJ2-1 and V is TRBV30, with 9 bases matching TRBD2. Germline CDR1 is GTSNPN and CDR2 is SVGIG (reference sequence). The CDR3 loop spans 15 amino acids. CDR3 nucleotides: TGTGCCTGGGGGCTCGGGACTAGCTCCTACAATGCGCAGTTCTTC. Translating gives CAWGLGTSSYNAQFF.

This chain connects TRBV7-9 to TRBJ2-5, with D unclear. V was pared by 5 bases and J by 4 bases, with 14 bases between. CDR3 length equals 14 residues. Germline assignment: CDR1 SEHNR and CDR2 FQNEAQ (reference sequence). CDR3 sequence reads: CASSLRLGSETQYF. The CDR3 nucleotides read TGTGCCAGCAGCCTACGATTGGGCTCAGAGACCCAGTACTTC.

This clonotype was seen at least ten times. The V and J genes are TRBV7-6 and TRBJ2-3, with D perhaps matching TRBD1 (5 bases). V lost 1 base and J 4 bases, leaving 6 bases between the germline ends. Germline CDR1 is SGHVS and CDR2 is FNYEAQ. This CDR3 comprises 13 residues. The CDR3 region is CASSLEGSDTQYF. The DNA of the CDR3 is TGTGCCAGCAGCTTAGAGGGGTCAGATACGCAGTATTTT.

This chain connects TRBV29-1 to TRBJ2-5; D perhaps matches TRBD1 (5 bases). CDR1 is SQVTM, CDR2 ANQGSEA, per germline. CDR3 size: 13 residues. V was cut by 4 bases and J by 1 base, with 10 bases left in between. This CDR3 reads CSVGHRIQETQYF. In DNA form, the CDR3 reads TGCAGCGTTGGACACAGGATCCAAGAGACCCAGTACTTC.

This clonotype was picked up many times. The chain recombines TRBV12-3 or TRBV12-4 with TRBJ1-2; 9 bases are shared with TRBD1. The CDR3 spans 14 residues. With V trimmed by 5 bases and J by 3 bases, 4 bases remained unmatched. CDR3 nucleotides: TGTGCCAGCAGTCTAGGGGACAGGGACTATGGCTACACCTTC. Its protein is CASSLGDRDYGYTF.

This clonotype was seen many times. The rearrangement joins TRBV21-1 to TRBJ2-5. TRBV21-1 is annotated as a pseudogene. The CDR3 has 15 residues. DNA of the CDR3: TGTGCCAGCAGCAAAAGGGATGCGGTCCAAGAGACCCAGTACTTC. Translation gives CASSKRDAVQETQYF.

This clonotype appeared many times. V gene TRBV7-2 combines with J gene TRBJ2-7, with 10 nucleotides matching TRBD2. The V and J ends lost 4 bases and 4 bases, in that order; junction bases with no gene match: 7. Germline lookup yields CDR1 SGHTA and CDR2 FQGNSA. This CDR3 is 15 amino acids long. The CDR3 sequence is CASSSSGGQMYEQYF. In DNA form, the CDR3 reads TGTGCCAGCAGCTCTAGCGGGGGACAGATGTACGAGCAGTACTTC.

This clonotype has a count of ten or more. This chain joins TRBV20-1 and TRBJ1-1; D call uncertain. CDR3 length equals 11 residues. Germline V CDR1 and CDR2: DFQATT, SNEGSKA (reference sequence). V was trimmed by 4 bases and J by 1 base, leaving 4 bases between them. The CDR3 coding sequence is TGCAGTGCTAAAGAGAACACTGAAGCTTTCTTT. It codes for CSAKENTEAFF.

At least ten counts were recorded for this clonotype. J is TRBJ2-3 and V is TRBV5-1; tentative D call: TRBD1 (6 bases). The CDR3 length is 14 residues. CDR1 and CDR2 from the germline V gene are SGHRS and YFSETQ. V lost 4 bases and J 4 bases, leaving 13 bases between the germline ends. As DNA, the CDR3 is TGCGCCAGCAGCCGTACAGGGTACCCAGATACGCAGTATTTT. This gives the protein CASSRTGYPDTQYF.

This clonotype was seen repeatedly, ten times or more. The J gene is TRBJ1-1, the V gene TRBV20-1; D gene ambiguous. Deletions cut 2 bases from V and 0 bases from J, with 1 base between. This CDR3 has 11 residues. Germline CDR1 DFQATT, CDR2 SNEGSKA (reference sequence). In DNA form, the CDR3 reads TGCAGTGCTAGACTGAACACTGAAGCTTTCTTT. Its translation is CSARLNTEAFF.

This clonotype was found many times. The rearrangement joins TRBV6-2 or TRBV6-3 to TRBJ1-3, with D tentatively TRBD1 (6 bases). V was shortened by 6 bases and J by 0 bases, with 12 bases between the two germline ends. CDR3 length: 15 residues. CDR1 is MNHEY, CDR2 SVGEGT, per germline. The CDR3 DNA reads as TGTGCCAGCAGAGCCGGGGGCTACTCTGGAAACACCATATATTTT. Amino acids: CASRAGGYSGNTIYF.

In its sample, this clonotype was seen many times. V gene TRBV27 combines with J gene TRBJ1-3; D is possibly TRBD1 (5 bases). The CDR3 spans 15 residues. Trimming removed 6 bases at V and 0 bases at J, with 12 bases between. Germline V gene lookup returns CDR1 MNHEY and CDR2 SMNVEV (reference sequence). CDR3 in amino acids: CASRGGTDSGNTIYF. The CDR3 nucleotides are TGTGCCAGCAGGGGGGGAACAGACTCTGGAAACACCATATATTTT.

This clonotype has ten or more counts. V and J are TRBV11-2 and TRBJ2-1; 11 bases fit TRBD2. J was trimmed by 0 bases and V by 5 bases; bases with no gene match: 9. The germline V gene has CDR1 SGHAT and CDR2 FQNNGV. The CDR3 is made up of 18 amino acids. CDR3 DNA sequence: TGTGCCAGCAGCCTCGGACTAGCGGGTCGTAGCTCCTACAATGAGCAGTTCTTC. It encodes CASSLGLAGRSSYNEQFF.

This clonotype has a count of ten or more. V is TRBV5-1 and J is TRBJ2-3; TRBD1 matches 7 bases. The CDR3 length is 15 residues. The germline V gene has CDR1 SGHRS and CDR2 YFSETQ. The J segment lost 4 bases and the V segment lost 4 bases, leaving 9 bases of the junction unmatched. This CDR3 is CASSPRGQSADTQYF. The CDR3 nucleotides read TGCGCCAGCAGCCCGAGGGGGCAGTCCGCAGATACGCAGTATTTT.

This clonotype was recorded many times. This rearrangement joins TRBV27 to TRBJ1-5, with unresolved D. CDR1 is MNHEY, CDR2 SMNVEV, per germline (reference sequence). The length of the CDR3 is 13 residues. Deletions cut 2 bases from V and 5 bases from J, with 7 bases between. The CDR3 spells CASSLREHQPQHF. DNA of the CDR3: TGTGCCAGCAGTTTAAGGGAGCATCAGCCCCAGCATTTT.

This sequence joins TRBV14 and TRBJ2-5, with D perhaps TRBD1 (5 bases). V lost 4 bases, J lost 6 bases, and 12 bases lay in between. Germline V gene sequence: CDR1 SGHDN, CDR2 FVKESK. The CDR3 consists of 13 residues. Here the CDR3 reads CASSRGQGQTQYF. DNA of the CDR3: TGTGCCAGCAGCCGGGGTCAGGGCCAGACCCAGTACTTC.

The chain couples TRBV7-6 to TRBJ1-1, with a possible D match to TRBD1 (5 bases). Germline V gene data show CDR1 as SGHVS and CDR2 as FNYEAQ. V gave up 5 bases and J gave up 4 bases, with 11 bases separating them. The CDR3 runs to 13 residues. CDR3 protein: CASSPTDLTEAFF. CDR3 in DNA: TGTGCCAGCAGCCCGACAGACCTCACTGAAGCTTTCTTT. The full variable domain, completed using reference TRBV7-6 and TRBJ1-1, is GAGVSQSPRYKVTKRGQDVALRCDPISGHVSLYWYRQALGQGPEFLTYFNYEAQQDKSGLPNDRFSAERPEGSISTLTIQRTEQRDSAMYRCASSPTDLTEAFFGQGTRLTVV.

This clonotype was found many times. This CDR3 reads CASSRTSGRTDTQYF. As DNA, the CDR3 is TGTGCCAGCAGTCGGACTAGCGGGCGCACAGATACGCAGTATTTT. This chain connects TRBV12-3 or TRBV12-4 to TRBJ2-3; 11 bases agree with TRBD2. The ends lost 5 bases at V and 1 base at J; junction bases unmatched: 2. The CDR3 is 15 amino acids.

The table lists this clonotype with many counts. The rearrangement uses TRBV20-1 and TRBJ2-2; 8 bases align to TRBD2. J lost 8 bases, V lost 6 bases, and 8 bases had no gene match. The CDR3 loop spans 13 amino acids. Looked up from germline, CDR1 is DFQATT and CDR2 is SNEGSKA (reference sequence). The CDR3 loop is CSALRGAGGELFF. CDR3 DNA: TGCAGTGCACTGCGGGGGGCGGGAGGGGAGCTGTTTTTT.

The chain joins TRBV29-1 to TRBJ2-3; D not resolved. The V end lost 2 bases, the J end lost 7 bases, and 7 bases lay between the germline ends. Germline-derived CDR1 and CDR2 are SQVTM and ANQGSEA. The CDR3 has 11 residues. CDR3 coding DNA: TGCAGCGTTGAAACAGCCAATACGCAGTATTTT. The encoded protein is CSVETANTQYF.

This clonotype was counted many times. This chain joins TRBV2 and TRBJ2-1; TRBD1 is a possible D gene (6 bases). V was shortened by 3 bases and J by 7 bases, with 19 bases between the two germline ends. Germline V gene sequence: CDR1 SNHLY, CDR2 FYNNEI. The CDR3 has 16 amino acids. CDR3 bases: TGTGCCAGCAGTGATAGGCGGCTTGGGGGCTGGAATGAGCAGTTCTTC. Its translation: CASSDRRLGGWNEQFF. Based on the CDR3 plus reference TRBV2 and TRBJ2-1, the full variable domain is EPEVTQTPSHQVTQMGQEVILRCVPISNHLYFYWYRQILGQKVEFLVSFYNNEISEKSEIFDDQFSVERPDGSNFTLKIRSTKLEDSAMYFCASSDRRLGGWNEQFFGPGTRLTVL.

This CDR3 reads CATPTETQYF. The CDR3 DNA reads as TGTGCCACCCCCACCGAGACCCAGTACTTC. V gene TRBV15 combines with J gene TRBJ2-5; D uncertain. CDR3 length: 10 amino acids. V was cut by 8 bases and J by 5 bases, with 6 bases left in between. Germline assignment: CDR1 LNHNV and CDR2 YYDKDF (reference sequence).

This clonotype was seen a handful of times. This sequence joins TRBV3-1 and TRBJ2-3; 11 nucleotides match TRBD1. From germline, CDR1 is LGHDT and CDR2 YNNKEL (reference sequence). CDR3 length: 16 amino acids. The V gene end was trimmed by 4 bases and the J gene end by 1 base; junction bases not matched to a gene: 4. CDR3 coding DNA: TGTGCCAGCAGCCCCTGGACAGGGGGCGGCACAGATACGCAGTATTTT. The encoded protein is CASSPWTGGGTDTQYF.

This clonotype has at least ten counts. The chain has TRBV29-1 and TRBJ2-2; maybe TRBD1 (5 bases). The CDR3 runs to 13 residues. Trimming removed 4 bases from V and 1 base from J, with 7 bases in between. Germline V gene sequence: CDR1 SQVTM, CDR2 ANQGSEA. In DNA form, the CDR3 reads TGCAGCGTTGGGACAATGAACACCGGGGAGCTGTTTTTT. Translation: CSVGTMNTGELFF.